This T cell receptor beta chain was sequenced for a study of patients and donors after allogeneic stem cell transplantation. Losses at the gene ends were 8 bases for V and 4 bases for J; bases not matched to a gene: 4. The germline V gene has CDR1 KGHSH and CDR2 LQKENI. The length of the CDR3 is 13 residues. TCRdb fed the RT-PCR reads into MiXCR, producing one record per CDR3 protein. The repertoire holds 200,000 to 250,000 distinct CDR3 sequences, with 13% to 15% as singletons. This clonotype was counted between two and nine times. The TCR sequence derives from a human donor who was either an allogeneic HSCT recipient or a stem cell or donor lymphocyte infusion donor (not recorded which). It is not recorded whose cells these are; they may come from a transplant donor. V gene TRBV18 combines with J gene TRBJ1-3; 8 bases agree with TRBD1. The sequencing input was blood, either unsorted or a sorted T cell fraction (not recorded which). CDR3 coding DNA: TGTGCCAGCGCCCGACAGGGGGGAAACACCATATATTTT. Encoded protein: CASARQGGNTIYF.